The 25 T cell receptor beta chains listed next were all sequenced from one sample in a study of T cell repertoires in cytomegalovirus infection. Via MiXCR, TCRdb re-called the reads, giving one row per CDR3 protein. The data hold around 360,000 distinct CDR3 sequences, with nearly 35% observed a single time. These receptors have no known antigen. Specimen: cultured PBMCs, collected from culture after CMV antigen stimulation. Receptors were obtained from a human donor in good health (CMV status not recorded). Some clones in this sample may be carry-over from other donors' samples.

This clonotype was counted between two and nine times. This sequence joins TRBV29-1 and TRBJ2-1, with 8 bases that match TRBD2. Germline lookup yields CDR1 SQVTM and CDR2 ANQGSEA. J was trimmed by 6 bases and V by 4 bases; bases with no gene match: 8. The CDR3 sequence is 14 residues long. The CDR3 region is CSVGGLAGPNEQFF. DNA for the CDR3: TGCAGCGTTGGTGGTCTAGCGGGCCCCAATGAGCAGTTCTTC.

The chain uses TRBV5-6 and TRBJ1-1; TRBD1 matches 7 bases. Germline-derived CDR1 and CDR2 are SGHDT and YYEEEE. With 1 base clipped from V and 4 bases from J, the junction kept 7 bases outside the gene matches. CDR3 size: 15 residues. For the CDR3, the DNA is TGTGCCAGCAGCTTGTGGATGACAGGGAGCACTGAAGCTTTCTTT. Translation gives CASSLWMTGSTEAFF.

In DNA, the CDR3 is TGTGCCAGCAGCCGACAGGCTACAAACTATGGCTACACCTTC. Protein product: CASSRQATNYGYTF. The rearrangement joins TRBV14 to TRBJ1-2; possible D gene TRBD1, 6 bases. V lost 4 bases, J lost 2 bases, and 11 bases lay in between. There are 14 residues in the CDR3. Germline CDR1 is SGHDN and CDR2 is FVKESK. The whole variable domain, remainder taken from reference TRBV14 and TRBJ1-2, is EAGVTQFPSHSVIEKGQTVTLRCDPISGHDNLYWYRRVMGKEIKFLLHFVKESKQDESGMPNNRFLAERTGGTYSTLKVQPAELEDSGVYFCASSRQATNYGYTFGSGTRLTVV.

This clonotype was seen many times. V and J are TRBV7-2 and TRBJ2-7; D remains ambiguous. Germline V CDR1 and CDR2: SGHTA, FQGNSA. CDR3 length: 13 residues. V lost 0 bases, J lost 2 bases, and 5 bases lay in between. The CDR3 reads CASSLASTYEQYF. The CDR3 coding sequence is TGTGCCAGCAGCTTAGCTAGCACCTACGAGCAGTACTTC.

This clonotype turned up a few times. The rearrangement joins TRBV30 to TRBJ2-7; tentative D call: TRBD1 (6 bases). Germline values: CDR1 GTSNPN, CDR2 SVGIG (reference sequence). The germline V and J ends were trimmed by 2 bases and 3 bases, with 14 bases remaining between them. This CDR3 comprises 14 residues. The CDR3 sequence is CAWSHGAGVYEQYF. The CDR3 DNA sequence: TGTGCCTGGAGTCATGGGGCAGGGGTCTACGAGCAGTACTTC.

Written as DNA, the CDR3 is TGTGCCAGCAGTTTCTCGGGGGAAGGAAACACCATATATTTT. Translating gives CASSFSGEGNTIYF. V and J are TRBV12-3 or TRBV12-4 and TRBJ1-3; D is possibly TRBD1 (5 bases). The V end was cut by 3 bases, the J end by 4 bases, with 10 bases between. This CDR3 has 14 amino acids.

This chain links TRBV5-4 with TRBJ1-4; tentatively, D is TRBD1 (5 bases). The CDR3 runs to 17 residues. Germline values: CDR1 SGHNT, CDR2 YYREEE (reference sequence). Trimming took off 4 bases at V and 0 bases at J, with 16 bases between the two ends. Written as DNA, the CDR3 is TGTGCCAGCAGCCCGGGAGGGACCCATGCAACTAATGAAAAACTGTTTTTT. This sequence encodes CASSPGGTHATNEKLFF.

The gene calls are TRBV7-2 and TRBJ2-1; D unclear. Per the germline V gene, CDR1 is SGHTA and CDR2 is FQGNSA. Between the trimmed V and J ends, which lost 1 base and 5 bases, there was a span of 9 bases. CDR3 length: 14 amino acids. The CDR3 spells CASSLVPVDNEQFF. The CDR3 coding sequence is TGTGCCAGCAGCTTAGTTCCAGTTGACAATGAGCAGTTCTTC. Based on the CDR3 plus reference TRBV7-2 and TRBJ2-1, the full variable domain is GAGVSQSPSNKVTEKGKDVELRCDPISGHTALYWYRQSLGQGLEFLIYFQGNSAPDKSGLPSDRFSAERTGGSVSTLTIQRTQQEDSAVYLCASSLVPVDNEQFFGPGTRLTVL.

The gene calls are TRBV7-2 and TRBJ2-7; the match to TRBD2 covers 7 bases. CDR3 length: 16 residues. CDR1 and CDR2 from the germline V gene are SGHTA and FQGNSA. J gave up 3 bases and V 1 base, and 9 bases lay outside the gene matches. DNA of the CDR3: TGTGCCAGCAGCTTAGGGGGGGAGCGGGGCCTCTACGAGCAGTACGTC. Its protein product is CASSLGGERGLYEQYV.

This clonotype came up a few times. The chain uses TRBV4-3 and TRBJ2-2, with a weak D call TRBD2 (6 bases). Trimming stripped 0 bases from V and 3 bases from J, with 11 bases between. The CDR3 length is 16 residues. The V gene's germline CDR1 is LGHNA and CDR2 YSLEER. CDR3 region: CASSQELASYTGELFF. The CDR3 nucleotides are TGCGCCAGCAGCCAAGAACTAGCTTCCTACACCGGGGAGCTGTTTTTT.

The CDR3, as DNA: TGTGCCAGCAGCTTAGGCCGCATGGGCGCTTTCTTT. Translated, it gives CASSLGRMGAFF. The V and J genes are TRBV7-9 and TRBJ1-1; D gene uncertain. The germline V gene encodes CDR1 SEHNR and CDR2 FQNEAQ (reference sequence). The ends were cut back, 1 base at V and 11 bases at J, with 11 bases in the middle. The CDR3 is made up of 12 amino acids. The full variable domain, rest sourced from reference TRBV7-9 and TRBJ1-1, is DTGVSQNPRHKITKRGQNVTFRCDPISEHNRLYWYRQTLGQGPEFLTYFQNEAQLEKSRLLSDRFSAERPKGSFSTLEIQRTEQGDSAMYLCASSLGRMGAFFGQGTRLTVV.

The table lists this clonotype with a few counts. The rearrangement uses TRBV24-1 and TRBJ1-1; 9 nucleotides line up with TRBD1. The CDR3 runs 13 residues. Germline CDR1 is KGHDR and CDR2 is SFDVKD. V shed 5 bases, J shed 5 bases, and the junction held 2 bases outside the gene matches. The CDR3 coding sequence is TGTGCCACCAGTGGGACAGGGGAGACTGAAGCTTTCTTT. Translated: CATSGTGETEAFF.

The V and J genes are TRBV19 and TRBJ2-5; TRBD1 matches 10 bases. Germline trimming cut 6 bases from V and 5 bases from J; bases unmatched to any gene: 9. This CDR3 has 15 amino acids. The germline V gene has CDR1 LNHDA and CDR2 SQIVND (reference sequence). The CDR3, as DNA: TGTGCCAGTAGCCGACAGGGGGCTTCGACGGAGACCCAGTACTTC. Protein product: CASSRQGASTETQYF.

This chain joins TRBV24-1 and TRBJ2-1; 9 nucleotides align to TRBD1. The CDR3 is made up of 15 amino acids. CDR1 is KGHDR, CDR2 SFDVKD, per germline. With V trimmed by 4 bases and J by 7 bases, 7 bases remained unmatched. CDR3 coding DNA: TGTGCCACCAGTGACCCCGGGACAGGGCCAAATGAGCAGTTCTTC. Protein sequence: CATSDPGTGPNEQFF.

This clonotype was picked up many times. The chain carries TRBV7-2 and TRBJ2-1; 8 nucleotides agree with TRBD2. Trimming cost V 4 bases and J 10 bases; bases outside gene matches: 12. The length of the CDR3 is 15 residues. Germline assignment: CDR1 SGHTA and CDR2 FQGNSA. DNA of the CDR3: TGTGCCAGCAGCTGGTTGGTAGCGGGATTTGACGAGCAGTTCTTC. This gives the protein CASSWLVAGFDEQFF. Filled out from reference TRBV7-2 and TRBJ2-1, the complete variable domain reads GAGVSQSPSNKVTEKGKDVELRCDPISGHTALYWYRQSLGQGLEFLIYFQGNSAPDKSGLPSDRFSAERTGGSVSTLTIQRTQQEDSAVYLCASSWLVAGFDEQFFGPGTRLTVL.

V and J are TRBV4-3 and TRBJ2-7; TRBD1 agrees at 7 bases. The J segment lost 3 bases and the V segment lost 0 bases, leaving 5 bases of the junction unmatched. Germline V CDR1 and CDR2: LGHNA, YSLEER. The CDR3 has 15 amino acids. The CDR3, as DNA: TGCGCCAGCAGCCAAGACCACGGGACAGTCTACGAGCAGTACTTC. This sequence encodes CASSQDHGTVYEQYF.

The CDR3 spells CASSPNGAGYQETQYF. The CDR3 DNA follows: TGTGCCAGCAGCCCAAACGGTGCGGGGTACCAAGAGACCCAGTACTTC. The chain is built from TRBV5-6 and TRBJ2-5; D perhaps matches TRBD2 (6 bases). Germline lookup yields CDR1 SGHDT and CDR2 YYEEEE. The CDR3 consists of 16 residues. Deletions cut 4 bases from V and 0 bases from J, with 16 bases between.

This clonotype appeared many times. The CDR3 DNA reads as TGTGCCAGCAGCCCCCGACTAGCGGGAGCGGGAGATACGCAGTATTTT. It is translated as CASSPRLAGAGDTQYF. The rearrangement links TRBV7-2 to TRBJ2-3; 12 positions match TRBD2. The CDR3 is made up of 16 amino acids. Trimming removed 5 bases from V and 5 bases from J; junction bases left unmatched: 8. CDR1 and CDR2 (germline): SGHTA, FQGNSA.

This clonotype has more than one count but fewer than ten. The chain carries TRBV7-2 and TRBJ2-7; no firm D call. CDR1 is SGHTA and CDR2 is FQGNSA in the germline V gene. The germline V and J ends were trimmed by 2 bases and 0 bases, with 8 bases remaining between them. The CDR3 spans 14 residues. CDR3 sequence (DNA): TGTGCCAGCAGCTTAATGAGCGTCTCCTACGAGCAGTACTTC. It yields the protein CASSLMSVSYEQYF. The full variable domain, with the rest looked up from reference TRBV7-2 and TRBJ2-7, is GAGVSQSPSNKVTEKGKDVELRCDPISGHTALYWYRQSLGQGLEFLIYFQGNSAPDKSGLPSDRFSAERTGGSVSTLTIQRTQQEDSAVYLCASSLMSVSYEQYFGPGTRLTVT.

The chain recombines TRBV7-3 with TRBJ2-7; possibly TRBD1 or TRBD2 for D (5 bases each). The CDR3 has 14 amino acids. Trimming pared 5 bases from V and 5 bases from J, leaving 16 bases between. Per germline, CDR1 SGHTA and CDR2 FQGTGA. Written as DNA, the CDR3 is TGTGCCAGCAGCGCGACGGCAGGGAGAAACGAGCAGTACTTC. It specifies CASSATAGRNEQYF.

V and J are TRBV19 and TRBJ2-3; D uncertain. CDR1 and CDR2 (germline): LNHDA, SQIVND (reference sequence). V was shortened by 4 bases and J by 3 bases, with 14 bases between the two germline ends. The CDR3 length is 15 residues. This chain's CDR3 is CASSKLAGQTDTQYF. The DNA of the CDR3 is TGTGCCAGTAGTAAGCTGGCAGGCCAAACAGATACGCAGTATTTT. Full variable domain (outside the CDR3, taken from reference TRBV19 and TRBJ2-3): DGGITQSPKYLFRKEGQNVTLSCEQNLNHDAMYWYRQDPGQGLRLIYYSQIVNDFQKGDIAEGYSVSREKKESFPLTVTSAQKNPTAFYLCASSKLAGQTDTQYFGPGTRLTVL.

This clonotype was counted many times. The genes are TRBV7-6 and TRBJ1-6, with 9 positions matching TRBD1. After removal of 5 bases from V and 5 bases from J, the junction contained 7 bases not matched to a gene. The germline V gene encodes CDR1 SGHVS and CDR2 FNYEAQ. This CDR3 comprises 16 residues. The CDR3 coding sequence is TGTGCCAGCAGCCCACAGGGGGCTAAGGATAATTCACCCCTCCACTTT. This gives the protein CASSPQGAKDNSPLHF. The full variable domain, its missing parts supplied by reference TRBV7-6 and TRBJ1-6, is GAGVSQSPRYKVTKRGQDVALRCDPISGHVSLYWYRQALGQGPEFLTYFNYEAQQDKSGLPNDRFSAERPEGSISTLTIQRTEQRDSAMYRCASSPQGAKDNSPLHFGNGTRLTVT.

This clonotype was found once. The chain recombines TRBV20-1 with TRBJ1-2; D not certain. Germline V gene data show CDR1 as DFQATT and CDR2 as SNEGSKA (reference sequence). The CDR3 length is 12 residues. Between the trimmed V and J ends, which lost 2 bases and 3 bases, there was a span of 7 bases. The CDR3 protein is CSARKADYGYTF. CDR3 nucleotides: TGCAGTGCTAGAAAGGCAGACTATGGCTACACCTTC.

The chain couples TRBV30 to TRBJ1-3; no firm D call. CDR1 and CDR2 from the germline V gene are GTSNPN and SVGIG (reference sequence). V was cut by 2 bases and J by 0 bases, with 5 bases left in between. CDR3 length: 13 amino acids. The CDR3 DNA reads as TGTGCCTGGAGTATCGGCTCTGGAAACACCATATATTTT. This gives the protein CAWSIGSGNTIYF.

The chain uses TRBV27 and TRBJ2-2; the D is unclear. CDR3 length: 13 amino acids. V gave up 5 bases and J gave up 0 bases, with 4 bases separating them. Germline CDR1 and CDR2: MNHEY and SMNVEV (reference sequence). The CDR3 coding sequence is TGTGCCAGCAGTCAGACGAACACCGGGGAGCTGTTTTTT. Amino acid sequence: CASSQTNTGELFF.